A selection of T cell receptor beta chains follows, all from one sample in a study of T cell responses to AZD1222 COVID-19 vaccine. Libraries were prepared by immunoSEQ multiplex PCR; TCRdb keeps only in-frame clonotypes and omits some of them. In the table there are 95,000 to 100,000 clones, 90% of which are singletons. The starting material was peripheral blood, obtained on day 0 of AZD1222 vaccination. These receptors originate from an adult in good health. CDR3s include the opening cysteine and the closing phenylalanine or tryptophan. Fields, in order: J gene, V gene, clone size, D gene, CDR3 DNA, CDR3 protein. The D gene is left open where the match is weak. Where a row states a size, it is once, few, many or the class of an expanded clone; other rows omit it.

>TRBJ1-5|TRBV19|NA|NA
TGTGCCAGTACCTTCGGCGCAGCAAGCAATCAGCCCCAGCATTTT
CASTFGAASNQPQHF
>TRBJ1-1|TRBV12-3/TRBV12-4|NA|NA
TGTGCCAGCAGTTGGGCCGACACTGAAGCTTTCTTT
CASSWADTEAFF
>TRBJ1-1|TRBV7-9|NA|NA
TGTGCCAGCAGCTTTGGTACATACGGGAACACTGAAGCTTTCTTT
CASSFGTYGNTEAFF
>TRBJ1-3|TRBV2|NA|NA
TGTGCCAGCAGTGAACCTAACAGCGTCAGAAACACCATATATTTT
CASSEPNSVRNTIYF
>TRBJ1-1|TRBV28|NA|NA
TGTGCCAGCAGTTTCCCGGGAGACAGTTACACTGAAGCTTTCTTT
CASSFPGDSYTEAFF
>TRBJ1-2|TRBV6-1|NA|NA
TGTGCCAGCAGTGAGGGGAACTATGGCTACACCTTC
CASSEGNYGYTF
>TRBJ1-5|TRBV3-1/TRBV3-2|NA|NA
TGTGCCAGCAGCCAAGATATTTCGAGTCAGCCCCAGCATTTT
CASSQDISSQPQHF
>TRBJ1-2|TRBV6-4|NA|NA
TGTGCCAGCAGTGACTCTCTAGGGACCTATGGCTACACCTTC
CASSDSLGTYGYTF
>TRBJ2-1|TRBV27|NA|NA
TGTGCCAGTTGTCTAGGCGATGAGCAGTTCTTC
CASCLGDEQFF
>TRBJ1-4|TRBV11-2|NA|NA
TGTGCCAGCAGCTATGGGTCAACTAATGAAAAACTGTTTTTT
CASSYGSTNEKLFF
>TRBJ2-1|TRBV7-2|few|TRBD2
TGTGCCGCCACTGCGGGGGGCTCCTACAATGAGCAGTTCTTC
CAATAGGSYNEQFF